This entry describes one TCR beta chain. Here immunoSEQ multiplex PCR was the method, and the copy in TCRdb shows in-frame clones only, minus some. The profile shows about 100,000 clones, nearly 97% of them singletons. CDR3 length: 18 residues. The germline V gene has CDR1 SGHRS and CDR2 YFSETQ. The trim removed 0 bases at V and 4 bases at J, leaving 14 bases unmatched. These data come from a study of cytomegalovirus exposure and HLA in healthy donors. The V call is TRBV5-1, the J call TRBJ2-7, with TRBD1 identical over 9 bases. The sample comprised PBMCs. The clonotype was recovered from a woman aged 18-30 years in good health and CMV-seronegative. For the CDR3, the DNA is TGCGCCAGCAGCTTGGGGGACCCGGGACAGGGAGGTTCGTACGAGCAGTACTTC. The encoded protein is CASSLGDPGQGGSYEQYF.